This TCR beta chain was recovered during a study of control samples from healthy donors and cancer patients (dated by TCRdb to 2020 to 2021). Concerning this clone itself: No cognate antigen has been identified for it.

Receptors were amplified or captured by the immunoSEQ multiplex PCR assay. In its TCRdb copy, this immuneACCESS table keeps in-frame sequences only and misses some clones. Where compared with another copy, unresolved V genes explain less than half of these, and the others have no known cause. The sample table records about 210,000 clones. The ten largest clones add up to under 2.5% of the sample. The CDR3 goes from the cysteine to the phenylalanine over 12 residues. Kept here is only the CDR3 DNA, which spans 36 bases and is read in frame from base 1. Trimming costs V 4 bases and J 9 bases, and their ends lie 9 bases apart. According to the germline V gene, CDR1 reads SNHLY and CDR2 reads FYNNEI.

The source material was blood. The clonotype comes from a woman under 40 in good health. The rearrangement combines TRBV2 with TRBJ2-2, with a weak D call of TRBD2 (5 bases match). The CDR3 reads CASSVGERELFF. The DNA is TGTGCCAGCAGTGTCGGGGAGAGGGAGCTGTTTTTT.